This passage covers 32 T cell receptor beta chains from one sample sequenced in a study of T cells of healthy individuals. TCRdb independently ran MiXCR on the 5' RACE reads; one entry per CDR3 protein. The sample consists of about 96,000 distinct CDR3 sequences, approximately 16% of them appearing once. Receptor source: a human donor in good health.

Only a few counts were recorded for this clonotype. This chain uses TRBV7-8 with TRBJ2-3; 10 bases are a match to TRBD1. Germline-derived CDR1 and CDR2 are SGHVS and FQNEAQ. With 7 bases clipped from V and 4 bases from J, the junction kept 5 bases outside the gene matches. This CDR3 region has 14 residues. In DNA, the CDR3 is TGTGCCAGCAACCGGGACAGGGGTGCAGATACGCAGTATTTT. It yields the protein CASNRDRGADTQYF.

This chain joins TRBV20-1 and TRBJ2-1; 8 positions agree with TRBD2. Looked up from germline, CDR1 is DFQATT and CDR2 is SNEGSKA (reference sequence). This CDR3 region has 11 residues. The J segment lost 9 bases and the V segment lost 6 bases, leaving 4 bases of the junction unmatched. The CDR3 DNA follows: TGCAGTGCGAGGACTAGCCGTGAGCAGTTCTTC. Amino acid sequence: CSARTSREQFF.

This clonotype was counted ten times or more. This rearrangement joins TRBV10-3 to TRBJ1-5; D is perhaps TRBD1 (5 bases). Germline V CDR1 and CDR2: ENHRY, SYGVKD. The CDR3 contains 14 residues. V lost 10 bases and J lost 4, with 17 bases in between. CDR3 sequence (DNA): TGTGCCACCGCGACGGGGGGTAGGAATCAGCCCCAGCATTTT. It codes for CATATGGRNQPQHF.

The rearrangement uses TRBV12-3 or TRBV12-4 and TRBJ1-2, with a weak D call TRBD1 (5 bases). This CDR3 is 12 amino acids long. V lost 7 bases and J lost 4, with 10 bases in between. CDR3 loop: CASKAGPYGYTF. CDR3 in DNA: TGTGCCAGCAAAGCGGGACCCTATGGCTACACCTTC.

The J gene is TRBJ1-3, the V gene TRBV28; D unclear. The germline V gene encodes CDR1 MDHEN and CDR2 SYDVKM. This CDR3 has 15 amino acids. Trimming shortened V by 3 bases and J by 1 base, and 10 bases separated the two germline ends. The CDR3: CASSFPSPSGNTIYF. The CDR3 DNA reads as TGTGCCAGCAGTTTTCCAAGTCCATCTGGAAACACCATATATTTT. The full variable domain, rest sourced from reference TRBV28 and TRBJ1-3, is DVKVTQSSRYLVKRTGEKVFLECVQDMDHENMFWYRQDPGLGLRLIYFSYDVKMKEKGDIPEGYSVSREKKERFSLILESASTNQTSMYLCASSFPSPSGNTIYFGEGSWLTVV.

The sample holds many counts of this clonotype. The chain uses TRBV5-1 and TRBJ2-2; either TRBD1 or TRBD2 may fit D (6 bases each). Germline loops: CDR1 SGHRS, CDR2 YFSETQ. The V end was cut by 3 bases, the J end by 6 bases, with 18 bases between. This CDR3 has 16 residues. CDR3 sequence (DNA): TGCGCCAGCAGCTCCTCACAGGGTGGGGAGGCCGGGGAGCTGTTTTTT. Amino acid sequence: CASSSSQGGEAGELFF.

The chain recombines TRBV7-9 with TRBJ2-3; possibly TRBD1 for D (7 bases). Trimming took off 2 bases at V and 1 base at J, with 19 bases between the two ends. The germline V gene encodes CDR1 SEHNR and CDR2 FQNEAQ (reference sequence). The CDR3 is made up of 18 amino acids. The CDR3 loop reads CASSLPTGNRRGTDTQYF. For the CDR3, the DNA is TGTGCCAGCAGCTTACCGACAGGGAACAGGAGGGGCACAGATACGCAGTATTTT.

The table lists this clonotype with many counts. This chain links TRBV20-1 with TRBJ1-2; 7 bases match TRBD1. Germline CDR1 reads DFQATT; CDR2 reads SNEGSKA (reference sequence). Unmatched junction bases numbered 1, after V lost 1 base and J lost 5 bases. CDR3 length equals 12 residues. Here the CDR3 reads CSARAGGYGYTF. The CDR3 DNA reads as TGCAGTGCTAGAGCAGGGGGATATGGCTACACCTTC.

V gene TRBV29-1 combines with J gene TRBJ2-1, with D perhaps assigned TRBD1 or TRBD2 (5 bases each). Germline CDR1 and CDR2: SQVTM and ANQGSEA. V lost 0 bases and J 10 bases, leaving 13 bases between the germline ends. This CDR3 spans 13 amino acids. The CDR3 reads CSVEDLVGREQFF. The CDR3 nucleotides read TGCAGCGTTGAAGATCTTGTGGGACGCGAGCAGTTCTTC.

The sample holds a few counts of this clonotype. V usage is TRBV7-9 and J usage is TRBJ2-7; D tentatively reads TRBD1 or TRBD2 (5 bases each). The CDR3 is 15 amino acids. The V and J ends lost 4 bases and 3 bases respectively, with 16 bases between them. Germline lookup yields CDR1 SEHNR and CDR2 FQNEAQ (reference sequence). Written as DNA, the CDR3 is TGTGCCAGCAGCTCCACGGGACCCAGGCACTACGAGCAGTACTTC. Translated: CASSSTGPRHYEQYF.

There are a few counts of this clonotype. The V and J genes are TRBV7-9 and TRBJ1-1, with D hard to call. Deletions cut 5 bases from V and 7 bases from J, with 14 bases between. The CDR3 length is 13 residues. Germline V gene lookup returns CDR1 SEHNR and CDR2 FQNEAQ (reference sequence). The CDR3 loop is CASSPSPGLEAFF. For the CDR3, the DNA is TGTGCCAGCAGCCCCTCACCTGGGCTTGAAGCTTTCTTT.

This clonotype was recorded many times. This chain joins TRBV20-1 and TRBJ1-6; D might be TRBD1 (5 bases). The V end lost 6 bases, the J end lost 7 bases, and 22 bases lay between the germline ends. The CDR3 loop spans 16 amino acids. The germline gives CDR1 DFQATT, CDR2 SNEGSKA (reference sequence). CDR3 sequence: CSARPAGTLGNSPLHF. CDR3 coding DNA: TGCAGTGCCCGGCCGGCCGGGACCTTGGGGAATTCACCCCTCCACTTT.

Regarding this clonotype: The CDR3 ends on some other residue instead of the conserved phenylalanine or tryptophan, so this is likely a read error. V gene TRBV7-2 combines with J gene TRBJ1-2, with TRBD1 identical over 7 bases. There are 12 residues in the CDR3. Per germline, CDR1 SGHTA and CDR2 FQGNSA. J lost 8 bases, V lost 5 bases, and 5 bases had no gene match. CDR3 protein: CASSPGQRGYTL. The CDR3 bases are TGTGCCAGCAGCCCGGGACAGCGAGGCTACACCTTA.

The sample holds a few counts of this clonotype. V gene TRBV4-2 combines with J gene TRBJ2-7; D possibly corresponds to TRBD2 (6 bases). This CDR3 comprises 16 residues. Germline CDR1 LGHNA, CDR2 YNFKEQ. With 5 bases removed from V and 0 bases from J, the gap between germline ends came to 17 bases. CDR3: CASSGPMRGISYEQYF. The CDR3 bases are TGTGCCAGCAGCGGACCTATGCGGGGAATCTCCTACGAGCAGTACTTC.

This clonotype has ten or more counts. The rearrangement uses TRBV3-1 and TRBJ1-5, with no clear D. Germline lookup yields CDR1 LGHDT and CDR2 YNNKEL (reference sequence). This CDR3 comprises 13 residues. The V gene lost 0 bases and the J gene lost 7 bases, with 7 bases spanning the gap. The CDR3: CASSQDLGQPQHF. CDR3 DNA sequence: TGTGCCAGCAGCCAAGATCTCGGGCAGCCCCAGCATTTT.

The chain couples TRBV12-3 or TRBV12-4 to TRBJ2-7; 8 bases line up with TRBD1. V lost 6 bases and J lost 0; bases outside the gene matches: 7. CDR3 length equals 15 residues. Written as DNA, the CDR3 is TGTGCCAGCAGATCTAACAGGGGGAGCTCCTACGAGCAGTACTTC. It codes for CASRSNRGSSYEQYF.

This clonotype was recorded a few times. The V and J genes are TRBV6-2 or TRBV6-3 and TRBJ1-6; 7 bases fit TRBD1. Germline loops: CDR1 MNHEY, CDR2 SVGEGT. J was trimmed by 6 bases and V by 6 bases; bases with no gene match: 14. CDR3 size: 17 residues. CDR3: CASSSHPRGSTNSPLHF. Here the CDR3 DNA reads TGTGCCAGCAGCAGTCATCCCAGGGGGTCGACTAATTCACCCCTCCACTTT.

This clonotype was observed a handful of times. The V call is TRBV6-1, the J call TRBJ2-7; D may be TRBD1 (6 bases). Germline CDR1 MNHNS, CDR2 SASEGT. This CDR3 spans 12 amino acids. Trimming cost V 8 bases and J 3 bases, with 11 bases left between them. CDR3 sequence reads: CASCEGGYEQYF. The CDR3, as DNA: TGTGCCAGCTGCGAAGGGGGCTACGAGCAGTACTTC.

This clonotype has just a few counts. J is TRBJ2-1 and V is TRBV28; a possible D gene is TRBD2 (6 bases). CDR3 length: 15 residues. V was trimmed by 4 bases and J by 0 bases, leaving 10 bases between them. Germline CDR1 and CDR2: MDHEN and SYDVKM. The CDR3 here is CASSSTRRSYNEQFF. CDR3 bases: TGTGCCAGCAGTTCGACTAGACGCTCCTACAATGAGCAGTTCTTC.

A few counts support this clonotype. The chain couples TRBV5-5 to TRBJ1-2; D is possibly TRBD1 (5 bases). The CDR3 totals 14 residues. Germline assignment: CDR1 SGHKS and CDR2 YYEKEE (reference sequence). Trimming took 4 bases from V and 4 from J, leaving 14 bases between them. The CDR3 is CASSAETVFYGYTF. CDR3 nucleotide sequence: TGTGCCAGCAGCGCGGAGACAGTATTCTATGGCTACACCTTC.

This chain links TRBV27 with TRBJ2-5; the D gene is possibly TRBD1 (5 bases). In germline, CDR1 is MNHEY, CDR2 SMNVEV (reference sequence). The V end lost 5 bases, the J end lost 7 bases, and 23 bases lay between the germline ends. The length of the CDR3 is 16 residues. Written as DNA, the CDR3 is TGTGCCAGCAGTCCGACGGGTGGGGCGGCGTTCAGGACCCAGTACTTC. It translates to CASSPTGGAAFRTQYF.

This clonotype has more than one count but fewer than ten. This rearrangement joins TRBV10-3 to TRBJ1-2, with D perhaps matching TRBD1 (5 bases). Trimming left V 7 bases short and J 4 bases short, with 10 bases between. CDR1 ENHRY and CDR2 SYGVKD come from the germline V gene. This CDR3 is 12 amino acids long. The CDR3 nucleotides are TGTGCCATCAACGGGGGGGGCTATGGCTACACCTTC. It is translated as CAINGGGYGYTF.

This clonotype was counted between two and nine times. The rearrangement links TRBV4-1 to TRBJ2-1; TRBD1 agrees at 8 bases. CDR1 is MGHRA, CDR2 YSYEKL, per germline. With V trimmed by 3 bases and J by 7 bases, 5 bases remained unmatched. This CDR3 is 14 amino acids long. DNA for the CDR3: TGCGCCAGCAGCCACAGACAGGGGAAAAATGAGCAGTTCTTC. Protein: CASSHRQGKNEQFF.

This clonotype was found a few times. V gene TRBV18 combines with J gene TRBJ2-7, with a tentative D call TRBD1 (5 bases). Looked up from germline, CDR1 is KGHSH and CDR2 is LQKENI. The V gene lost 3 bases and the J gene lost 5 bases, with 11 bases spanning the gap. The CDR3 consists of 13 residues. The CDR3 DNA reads TGTGCCAGCTCACCGGGGCAGGGCGACGAGCAGTACTTC. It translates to CASSPGQGDEQYF.

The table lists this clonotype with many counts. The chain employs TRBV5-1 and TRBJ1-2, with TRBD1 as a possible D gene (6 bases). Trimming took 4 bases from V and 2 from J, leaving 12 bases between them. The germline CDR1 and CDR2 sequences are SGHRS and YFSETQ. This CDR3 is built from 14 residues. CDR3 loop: CASSTTGGNYGYTF. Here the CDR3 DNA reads TGCGCCAGCAGCACGACAGGTGGAAACTATGGCTACACCTTC. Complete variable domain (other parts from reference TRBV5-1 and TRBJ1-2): KAGVTQTPRYLIKTRGQQVTLSCSPISGHRSVSWYQQTPGQGLQFLFEYFSETQRNKGNFPGRFSGRQFSNSRSEMNVSTLELGDSALYLCASSTTGGNYGYTFGSGTRLTVV.

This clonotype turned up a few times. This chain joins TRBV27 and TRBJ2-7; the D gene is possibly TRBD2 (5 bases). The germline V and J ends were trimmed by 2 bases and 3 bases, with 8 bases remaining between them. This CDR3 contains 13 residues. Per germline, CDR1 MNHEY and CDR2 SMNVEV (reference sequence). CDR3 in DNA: TGTGCCAGCAGTTTAGGACTCTACTACGAGCAGTACTTC. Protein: CASSLGLYYEQYF.

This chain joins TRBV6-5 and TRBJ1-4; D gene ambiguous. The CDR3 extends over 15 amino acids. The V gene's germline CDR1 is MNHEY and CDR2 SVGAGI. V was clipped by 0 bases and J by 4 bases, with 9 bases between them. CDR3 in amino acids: CASSYSGQINEKLFF. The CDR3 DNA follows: TGTGCCAGCAGTTACTCGGGTCAGATTAATGAAAAACTGTTTTTT.

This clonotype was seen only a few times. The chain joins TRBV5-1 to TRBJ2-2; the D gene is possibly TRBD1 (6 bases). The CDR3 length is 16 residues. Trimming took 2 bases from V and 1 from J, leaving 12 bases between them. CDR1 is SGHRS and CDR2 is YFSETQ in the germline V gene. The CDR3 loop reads CASSFPGQLNTGELFF. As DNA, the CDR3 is TGCGCCAGCAGCTTTCCTGGACAGCTGAACACCGGGGAGCTGTTTTTT.

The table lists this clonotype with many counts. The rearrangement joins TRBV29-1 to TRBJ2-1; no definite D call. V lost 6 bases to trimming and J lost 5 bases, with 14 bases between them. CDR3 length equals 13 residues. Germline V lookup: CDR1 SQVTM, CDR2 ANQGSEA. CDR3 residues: CSVLILGDNEQFF. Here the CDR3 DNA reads TGCAGCGTCCTAATACTCGGAGACAATGAGCAGTTCTTC.

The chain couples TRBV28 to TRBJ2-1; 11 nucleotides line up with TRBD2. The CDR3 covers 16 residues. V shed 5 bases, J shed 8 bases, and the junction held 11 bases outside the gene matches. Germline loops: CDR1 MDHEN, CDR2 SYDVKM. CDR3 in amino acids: CASSRDLAGGRDEQFF. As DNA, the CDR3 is TGTGCCAGCAGTCGGGACCTAGCGGGGGGTCGGGATGAGCAGTTCTTC.

The CDR3 reads CASSVSGTPNYGYTF. Here the CDR3 DNA reads TGTGCCAGCAGCGTTTCCGGGACACCAAACTATGGCTACACCTTC. The chain has TRBV9 and TRBJ1-2; TRBD1 might be the D (6 bases). The V gene's germline CDR1 is SGDLS and CDR2 YYNGEE. The ends were cut back, 2 bases at V and 2 bases at J, with 13 bases in the middle. The CDR3 contains 15 residues.

The CDR3 nucleotides are TGTGCCAGCAGCCAGTCGGACCACGGTGGGGGGACCCAGTACTTC. Amino acids: CASSQSDHGGGTQYF. The chain couples TRBV3-1 to TRBJ2-5; D may match TRBD1 or TRBD2 (5 bases each). The CDR3 has 15 residues. With 3 bases removed from V and 7 bases from J, the gap between germline ends came to 18 bases. In germline, CDR1 is LGHDT, CDR2 YNNKEL (reference sequence).